This entry describes one T cell receptor beta chain. Its antigen remains unidentified. This record comes from a study of shared clonotypes between healthy human individuals. CDR3 size: 16 residues. J gave up 6 bases and V 4 bases, and 9 bases lay outside the gene matches. Germline lookup yields CDR1 LNHDA and CDR2 SQIVND (reference sequence). Study conclusions and caveats: Some naive CD4 clonotypes, roughly 4.7%, turned up in common across a few donors. Collection of samples was limited to blood; tissue repertoires likely differ.

Per the study methods: Because ImmunoSEQ provided only junction sequences with no quality scores, the filtering differed. Sequencing was performed with immunoSEQ multiplex PCR; in TCRdb, only in-frame clones are kept and a portion is missing. V and J calls and clone size are as listed in that table; D and trimming were resolved from the DNA. The data contain hundreds of thousands of clones, less than 80% of them singletons. The sequencing sample was made of memory CD4+ T cells sorted from blood. This sample's subset: CD45RA-negative fraction. The receptor's source is a woman under 40 in good health. The V call is TRBV19, the J call TRBJ2-1; 10 positions match TRBD2. As DNA, the CDR3 is TGTGCCAGTAGTACCGGTGGGCTAGCGGGAGTCAATGAGCAGTTCTTC. Its translation: CASSTGGLAGVNEQFF.